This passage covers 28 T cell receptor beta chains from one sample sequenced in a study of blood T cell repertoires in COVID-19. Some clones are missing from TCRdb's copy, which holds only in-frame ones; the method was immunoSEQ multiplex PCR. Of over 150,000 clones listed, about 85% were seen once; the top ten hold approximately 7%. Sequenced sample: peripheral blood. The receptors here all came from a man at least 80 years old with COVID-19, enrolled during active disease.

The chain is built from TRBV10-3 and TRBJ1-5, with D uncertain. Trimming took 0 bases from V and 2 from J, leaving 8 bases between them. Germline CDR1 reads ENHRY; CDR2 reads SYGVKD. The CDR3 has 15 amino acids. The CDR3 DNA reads TGTGCCATCAGTGAGTCGGTACTGGGCAATCAGCCCCAGCATTTT. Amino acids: CAISESVLGNQPQHF.

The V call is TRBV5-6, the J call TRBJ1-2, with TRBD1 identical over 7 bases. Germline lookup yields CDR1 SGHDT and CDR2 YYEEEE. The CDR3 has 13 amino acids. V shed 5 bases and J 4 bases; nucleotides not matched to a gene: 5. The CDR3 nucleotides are TGTGCCAGCAGTCAAGACAGGGCCTATGGCTACACCTTC. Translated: CASSQDRAYGYTF.

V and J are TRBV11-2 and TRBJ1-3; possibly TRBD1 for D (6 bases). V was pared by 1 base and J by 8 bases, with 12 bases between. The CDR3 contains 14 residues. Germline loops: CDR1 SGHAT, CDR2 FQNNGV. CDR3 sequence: CASSLATAGDTIYF. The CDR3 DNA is TGTGCCAGCAGCTTAGCGACGGCAGGGGACACCATATATTTT.

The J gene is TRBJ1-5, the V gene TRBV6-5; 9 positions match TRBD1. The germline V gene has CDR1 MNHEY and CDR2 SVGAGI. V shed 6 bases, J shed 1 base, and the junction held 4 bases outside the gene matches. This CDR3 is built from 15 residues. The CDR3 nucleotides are TGTGCCAGCAGACCACAGGGGGCGAGCAATCAGCCCCAGCATTTT. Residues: CASRPQGASNQPQHF.

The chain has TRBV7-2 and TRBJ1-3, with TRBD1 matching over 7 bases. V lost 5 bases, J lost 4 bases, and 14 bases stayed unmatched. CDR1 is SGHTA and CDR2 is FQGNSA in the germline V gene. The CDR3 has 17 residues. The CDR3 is CASSHEPTGRSGNTIYF. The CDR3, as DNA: TGTGCCAGCAGCCACGAACCGACAGGGAGGAGCGGAAACACCATATATTTT.

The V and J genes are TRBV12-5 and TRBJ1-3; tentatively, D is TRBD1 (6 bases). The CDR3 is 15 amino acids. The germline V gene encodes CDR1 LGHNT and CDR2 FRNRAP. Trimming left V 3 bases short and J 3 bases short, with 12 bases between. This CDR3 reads CASGLGGSGGNTIYF. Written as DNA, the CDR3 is TGTGCTAGTGGTTTAGGGGGTTCAGGTGGAAACACCATATATTTT.

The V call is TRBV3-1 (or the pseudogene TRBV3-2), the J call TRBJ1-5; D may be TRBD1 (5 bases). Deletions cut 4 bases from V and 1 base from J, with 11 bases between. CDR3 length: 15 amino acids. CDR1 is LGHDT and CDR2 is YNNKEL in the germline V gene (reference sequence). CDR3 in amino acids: CASSRGTASNQPQHF. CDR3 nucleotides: TGTGCCAGCAGCCGAGGGACTGCAAGCAATCAGCCCCAGCATTTT.

CDR3 coding DNA: TGTGCCAGCTTACAGGGGAGGTATGGCTACACCTTC. Translated: CASLQGRYGYTF. The chain recombines TRBV7-2 with TRBJ1-2, with 7 nucleotides matching TRBD1. This CDR3 comprises 12 residues. Germline trimming cut 8 bases from V and 5 bases from J; bases unmatched to any gene: 5. The V gene's germline CDR1 is SGHTA and CDR2 FQGNSA.

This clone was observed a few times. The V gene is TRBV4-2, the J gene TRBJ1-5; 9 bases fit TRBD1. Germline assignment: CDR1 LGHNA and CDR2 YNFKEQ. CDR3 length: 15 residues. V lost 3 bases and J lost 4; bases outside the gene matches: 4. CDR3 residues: CASSQATGGNQPQHF. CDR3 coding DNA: TGTGCCAGCAGCCAGGCGACAGGGGGTAATCAGCCCCAGCATTTT.

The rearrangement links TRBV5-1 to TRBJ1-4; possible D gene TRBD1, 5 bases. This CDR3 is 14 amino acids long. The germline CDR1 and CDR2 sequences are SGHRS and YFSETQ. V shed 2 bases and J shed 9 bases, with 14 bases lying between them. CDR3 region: CASSFNGPGKKLFF. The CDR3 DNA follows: TGCGCCAGCAGCTTCAACGGGCCAGGGAAAAAACTGTTTTTT.

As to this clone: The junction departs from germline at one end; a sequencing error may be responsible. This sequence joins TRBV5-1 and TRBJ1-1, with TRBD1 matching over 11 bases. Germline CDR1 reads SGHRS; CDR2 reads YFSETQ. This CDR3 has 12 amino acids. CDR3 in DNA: TGCGCCAGCAGTTCGGGACAGGGGGTCGGTATCTTT. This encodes CASSSGQGVGIF.

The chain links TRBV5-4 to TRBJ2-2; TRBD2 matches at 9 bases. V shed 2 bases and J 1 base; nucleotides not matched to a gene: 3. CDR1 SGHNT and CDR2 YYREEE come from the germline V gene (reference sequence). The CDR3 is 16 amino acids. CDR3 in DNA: TGTGCCAGCAGCTTAGGCGGGGGGGAGAACACCGGGGAGCTGTTTTTT. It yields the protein CASSLGGGENTGELFF.

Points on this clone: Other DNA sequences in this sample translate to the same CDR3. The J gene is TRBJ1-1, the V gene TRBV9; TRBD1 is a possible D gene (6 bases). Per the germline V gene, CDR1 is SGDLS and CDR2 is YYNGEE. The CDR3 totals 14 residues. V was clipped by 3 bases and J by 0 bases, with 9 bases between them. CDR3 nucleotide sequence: TGTGCCAGCAGCGCGGGACACCTGAACACTGAAGCTTTCTTT. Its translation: CASSAGHLNTEAFF.

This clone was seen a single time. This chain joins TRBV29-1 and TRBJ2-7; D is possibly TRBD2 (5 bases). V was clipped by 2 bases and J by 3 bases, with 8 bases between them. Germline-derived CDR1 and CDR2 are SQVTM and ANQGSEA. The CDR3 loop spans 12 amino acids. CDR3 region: CSVETRDYEQYF. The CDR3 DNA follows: TGCAGCGTTGAAACTAGAGACTACGAGCAGTACTTC.

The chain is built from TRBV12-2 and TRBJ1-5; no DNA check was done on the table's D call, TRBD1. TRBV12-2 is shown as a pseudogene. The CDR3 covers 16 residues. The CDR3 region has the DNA TGTGCAAGTCGCTCCACCGGGACAGGGCCTTATCAGCCCCAGCATTTT. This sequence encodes CASRSTGTGPYQPQHF.

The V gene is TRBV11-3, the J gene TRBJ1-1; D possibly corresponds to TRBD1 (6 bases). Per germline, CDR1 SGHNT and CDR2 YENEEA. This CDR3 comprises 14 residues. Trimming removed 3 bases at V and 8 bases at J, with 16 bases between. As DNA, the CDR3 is TGTGCCAGCAGCTTCGTTAGTGTGCAGGGGGAAGCTTTCTTT. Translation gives CASSFVSVQGEAFF.

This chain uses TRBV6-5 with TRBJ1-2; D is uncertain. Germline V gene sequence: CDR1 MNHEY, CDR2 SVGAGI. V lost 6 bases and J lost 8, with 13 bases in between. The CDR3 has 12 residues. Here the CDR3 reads CASSEYSGGYTF. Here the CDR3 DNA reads TGTGCCAGCAGCGAGTACTCAGGCGGCTACACCTTC.

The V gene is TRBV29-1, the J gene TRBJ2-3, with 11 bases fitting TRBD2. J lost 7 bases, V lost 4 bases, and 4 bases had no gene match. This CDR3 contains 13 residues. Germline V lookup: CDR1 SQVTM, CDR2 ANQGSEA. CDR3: CSVGASGGHTQYF. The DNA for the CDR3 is TGCAGCGTTGGAGCTAGCGGGGGGCATACGCAGTATTTT.

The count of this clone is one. Written as DNA, the CDR3 is TGCGCCAGCAGCTTGGATTACTCCACAGGGGCGCGGGGGGAAGGCTACACCTTC. It specifies CASSLDYSTGARGEGYTF. The chain joins TRBV5-1 to TRBJ1-2; the match to TRBD1 covers 7 bases. Germline V gene sequence: CDR1 SGHRS, CDR2 YFSETQ. Germline trimming cut 0 bases from V and 8 bases from J; bases unmatched to any gene: 19. The CDR3 consists of 18 residues.

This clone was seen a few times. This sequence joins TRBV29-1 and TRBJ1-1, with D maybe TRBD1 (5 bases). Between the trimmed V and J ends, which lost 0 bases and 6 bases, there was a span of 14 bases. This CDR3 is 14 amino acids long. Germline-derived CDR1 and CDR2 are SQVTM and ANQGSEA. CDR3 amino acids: CSVEDGRGVSEAFF. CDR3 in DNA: TGCAGCGTTGAAGATGGGAGGGGAGTATCTGAAGCTTTCTTT. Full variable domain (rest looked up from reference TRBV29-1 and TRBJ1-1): SAVISQKPSRDICQRGTSLTIQCQVDSQVTMMFWYRQQPGQSLTLIATANQGSEATYESGFVIDKFPISRPNLTFSTLTVSNMSPEDSSIYLCSVEDGRGVSEAFFGQGTRLTVV.

CDR3 protein: CASSVGTGGANEQFF. The CDR3 coding sequence is TGTGCCAGCAGCGTTGGGACAGGGGGTGCGAATGAGCAGTTCTTC. The chain employs TRBV6-5 and TRBJ2-1; 11 bases align to TRBD1. After removal of 6 bases from V and 7 bases from J, the junction contained 8 bases not matched to a gene. This CDR3 comprises 15 residues. Germline V gene sequence: CDR1 MNHEY, CDR2 SVGAGI.

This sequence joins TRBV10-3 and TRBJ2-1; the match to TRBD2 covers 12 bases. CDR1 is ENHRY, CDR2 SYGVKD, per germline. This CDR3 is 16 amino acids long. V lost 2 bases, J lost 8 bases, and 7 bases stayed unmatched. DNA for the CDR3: TGTGCCATCAGTGAGACCCTAGCGGGGGGGCCATATGAGCAGTTCTTC. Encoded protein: CAISETLAGGPYEQFF.

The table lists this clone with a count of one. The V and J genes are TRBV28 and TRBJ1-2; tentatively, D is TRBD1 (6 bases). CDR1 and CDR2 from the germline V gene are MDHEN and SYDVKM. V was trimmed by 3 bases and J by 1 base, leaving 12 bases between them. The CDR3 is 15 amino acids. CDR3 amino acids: CASSLWGPLNYGYTF. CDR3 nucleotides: TGTGCCAGCAGTTTGTGGGGGCCCCTTAACTATGGCTACACCTTC.

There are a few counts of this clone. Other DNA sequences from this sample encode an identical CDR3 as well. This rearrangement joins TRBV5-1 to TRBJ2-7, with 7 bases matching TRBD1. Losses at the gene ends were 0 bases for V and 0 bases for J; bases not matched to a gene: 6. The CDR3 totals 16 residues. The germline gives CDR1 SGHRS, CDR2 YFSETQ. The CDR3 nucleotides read TGCGCCAGCAGCTTGGGAGGGACAGCGATCTCCTACGAGCAGTACTTC. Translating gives CASSLGGTAISYEQYF.

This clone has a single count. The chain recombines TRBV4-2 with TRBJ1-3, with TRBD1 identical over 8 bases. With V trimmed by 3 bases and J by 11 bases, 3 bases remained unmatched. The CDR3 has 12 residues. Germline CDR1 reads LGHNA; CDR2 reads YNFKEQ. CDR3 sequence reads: CASSQRGQAIYF. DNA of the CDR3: TGTGCCAGCAGCCAGAGGGGACAGGCCATATATTTT.

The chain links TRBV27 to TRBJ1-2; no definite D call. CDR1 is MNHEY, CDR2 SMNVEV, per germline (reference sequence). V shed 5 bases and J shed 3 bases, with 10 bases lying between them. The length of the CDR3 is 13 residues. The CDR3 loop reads CASSIGRDYGYTF. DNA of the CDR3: TGTGCCAGCAGTATTGGGCGGGACTATGGCTACACCTTC.

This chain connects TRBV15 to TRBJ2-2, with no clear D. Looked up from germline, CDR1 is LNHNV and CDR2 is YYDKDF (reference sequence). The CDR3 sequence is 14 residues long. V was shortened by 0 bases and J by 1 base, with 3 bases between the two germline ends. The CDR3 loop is CATSREQNTGELFF. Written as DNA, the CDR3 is TGTGCCACCAGCAGAGAACAGAACACCGGGGAGCTGTTTTTT.

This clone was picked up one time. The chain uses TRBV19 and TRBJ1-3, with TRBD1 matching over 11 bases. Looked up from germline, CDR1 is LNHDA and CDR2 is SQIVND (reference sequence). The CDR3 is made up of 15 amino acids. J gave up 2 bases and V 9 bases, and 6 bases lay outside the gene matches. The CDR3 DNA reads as TGTGCCAGCAGAGGACAGGGGGCGCCTGGAAACACCATATATTTT. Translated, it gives CASRGQGAPGNTIYF.